Below are 13 T cell receptor beta chains sequenced from a single sample in a study of blood T cells in healthy people across ages. A second PCR, run for roughly 7 to 12 cycles, used a sample-barcoded 5' primer plus a J-beta primer mix. MiXCR, run by TCRdb on the 5' RACE reads, gives a single entry per CDR3 protein. The sample carries 780,000 or so distinct CDR3 sequences, roughly 56% recorded once. Sequenced material: blood. The receptors were gathered from a man in his forties or fifties in good health.

The chain links TRBV6-2 or TRBV6-3 to TRBJ2-7; 11 bases map to TRBD2. The CDR3 loop spans 14 amino acids. V gave up 7 bases and J gave up 2 bases; unmatched junction bases: 4. Germline V lookup: CDR1 MNHEY, CDR2 SVGEGT. The CDR3: CASTTTSGTYEQYF. CDR3 DNA sequence: TGTGCCAGCACCACGACTAGCGGGACCTACGAGCAGTACTTC.

V gene TRBV3-1 combines with J gene TRBJ2-1; 11 positions match TRBD2. V lost 4 bases to trimming and J lost 10 bases; unmatched junction nucleotides: 12. The CDR3 loop spans 16 amino acids. Germline V gene data show CDR1 as LGHDT and CDR2 as YNNKEL (reference sequence). The CDR3 nucleotides read TGTGCCAGCAGCCTGTTAGCGGGAGGGCCGGCGGACGAGCAGTTCTTC. It is translated as CASSLLAGGPADEQFF.

V usage is TRBV25-1 and J usage is TRBJ2-5; possible D gene TRBD2, 5 bases. Judging by the DNA end, TRBJ2-7 fits better; the J call may be wrong. Germline lookup yields CDR1 MGHDK and CDR2 SYGVNS. The length of the CDR3 is 13 residues. The CDR3 loop reads CASSEWGEDEQYF. CDR3 DNA sequence: TGTGCCAGCAGTGAATGGGGAGAGGACGAGCAGTACTTC.

This chain connects TRBV7-3 to TRBJ1-2; 9 bases are a match to TRBD1. Losses at the gene ends were 5 bases for V and 8 bases for J; bases not matched to a gene: 15. The CDR3 length is 16 residues. CDR1 and CDR2 (germline): SGHTA, FQGTGA. The CDR3 loop reads CASSPVFGQGTGGYTF. The CDR3 DNA sequence: TGTGCCAGCAGCCCCGTTTTTGGACAGGGGACGGGCGGCTACACCTTC. The full variable domain, in which reference TRBV7-3 and TRBJ1-2 provide the parts outside the CDR3, is GAGVSQTPSNKVTEKGKYVELRCDPISGHTALYWYRQSLGQGPEFLIYFQGTGAADDSGLPNDRFFAVRPEGSVSTLKIQRTERGDSAVYLCASSPVFGQGTGGYTFGSGTRLTVV.

This clonotype occurred a few times. The V gene is TRBV29-1, the J gene TRBJ2-7; no reliable D call. The CDR3 extends over 11 amino acids. Germline CDR1 is SQVTM and CDR2 is ANQGSEA. V lost 8 bases, J lost 9 bases, and 17 bases lay in between. CDR3 sequence reads: CSRSGTTGQYF. CDR3 sequence (DNA): TGCAGCCGGTCGGGTACTACGGGGCAGTACTTC.

The V gene is TRBV7-8, the J gene TRBJ1-2; TRBD1 aligns across 7 bases. The CDR3 consists of 15 residues. V lost 4 bases to trimming and J lost 8 bases; unmatched junction nucleotides: 13. CDR1 and CDR2 (germline): SGHVS, FQNEAQ. This CDR3 reads CASSSLPRQGNGYTF. As DNA, the CDR3 is TGTGCCAGCAGCTCCTTACCGAGACAGGGAAACGGCTACACCTTC.

V usage is TRBV12-3 or TRBV12-4 and J usage is TRBJ2-2; D remains ambiguous. The V end lost 1 base, the J end lost 3 bases, and 6 bases lay between the germline ends. This CDR3 region has 14 residues. The CDR3 region has the DNA TGTGCCAGCAGTTTAGAGCCAGACACCGGGGAGCTGTTTTTT. Its translation is CASSLEPDTGELFF.

This chain joins TRBV4-3 and TRBJ2-1; D call uncertain. This CDR3 has 15 amino acids. CDR1 is LGHNA, CDR2 YSLEER, per germline. V was cut by 4 bases and J by 6 bases, with 16 bases left in between. The CDR3 sequence: CASSPPVNSRNEQFF. The CDR3 DNA reads TGCGCCAGCAGCCCCCCGGTTAACTCACGCAATGAGCAGTTCTTC.

The chain uses TRBV15 and TRBJ2-1, with D perhaps TRBD2 (6 bases). CDR3 length: 16 residues. CDR1 and CDR2 (germline): LNHNV, YYDKDF (reference sequence). Trimming shortened V by 0 bases and J by 0 bases, and 9 bases separated the two germline ends. Written as DNA, the CDR3 is TGTGCCACCAGCAGAGATATCGGGAGCTCCTACAATGAGCAGTTCTTC. This encodes CATSRDIGSSYNEQFF.

This rearrangement joins TRBV7-3 to TRBJ2-1; D unclear. The CDR3 loop spans 12 amino acids. Trimming removed 2 bases from V and 11 bases from J, with 10 bases in between. Looked up from germline, CDR1 is SGHTA and CDR2 is FQGTGA. CDR3 in amino acids: CASSLGISKQFF. The CDR3 nucleotides are TGTGCCAGCAGCTTAGGGATAAGTAAGCAGTTCTTC. The entire variable domain, with the rest obtained from reference TRBV7-3 and TRBJ2-1, is as follows: GAGVSQTPSNKVTEKGKYVELRCDPISGHTALYWYRQSLGQGPEFLIYFQGTGAADDSGLPNDRFFAVRPEGSVSTLKIQRTERGDSAVYLCASSLGISKQFFGPGTRLTVL.

This clonotype was seen a single time. The rearrangement uses TRBV18 and TRBJ2-4; 7 positions agree with TRBD1. J was trimmed by 0 bases and V by 8 bases; bases with no gene match: 13. Looked up from germline, CDR1 is KGHSH and CDR2 is LQKENI. The CDR3 is 17 amino acids. CDR3 in DNA: TGTGCCAGCCCGCGATCTAGGGGGCCCAAAGCCAAAAACATTCAGTACTTC. Protein product: CASPRSRGPKAKNIQYF.

This clonotype was seen at least ten times. The rearrangement links TRBV7-2 to TRBJ2-3, with D possibly TRBD2 on 6 matching bases. Trimming stripped 4 bases from V and 0 bases from J, with 8 bases between. In germline, CDR1 is SGHTA, CDR2 FQGNSA. The CDR3 covers 14 residues. CDR3 nucleotide sequence: TGTGCCAGCAGCTCCGGGGGAAGCACAGATACGCAGTATTTT. Protein: CASSSGGSTDTQYF.

The chain combines TRBV7-8 with TRBJ1-2, with TRBD1 as a possible D gene (6 bases). CDR3 size: 17 residues. V was clipped by 0 bases and J by 4 bases, with 18 bases between them. Germline loops: CDR1 SGHVS, CDR2 FQNEAQ. The CDR3 bases are TGTGCCAGCAGCTTAGCGGGGGGCGGGAGCGGGGGCTATGGCTACACCTTC. Translating gives CASSLAGGGSGGYGYTF.